The clone carrying this T cell receptor beta chain was seen just once. What it recognizes is unknown. Trimming pared 3 bases from V and 4 bases from J, leaving 7 bases between. Germline V gene sequence: CDR1 SQVTM, CDR2 ANQGSEA. The CDR3 consists of 12 residues. This specimen belongs to a study of cytomegalovirus exposure and HLA in healthy donors. Study-wide results and caveats: The study put 150 to 200 TCR beta chains on its list as cytomegalovirus-associated.

The protocol was immunoSEQ multiplex PCR, while the TCRdb copy is restricted to in-frame clones and leaves out a portion. Of under 250,000 clones listed, over 75% were seen once; the top ten hold roughly 2%. Separate from the 666-subject first cohort was the approximately 120-subject validation cohort, to which the donors belonged. The chain recombines TRBV29-1 with TRBJ1-3; D call uncertain. The TCR was taken from a woman aged 18-29 years in good health and CMV-seropositive. The sequencing sample was made of PBMCs. The CDR3 DNA sequence: TGCAGCGTTGACGGTAAGGGAAACACCATATATTTT. Protein product: CSVDGKGNTIYF.